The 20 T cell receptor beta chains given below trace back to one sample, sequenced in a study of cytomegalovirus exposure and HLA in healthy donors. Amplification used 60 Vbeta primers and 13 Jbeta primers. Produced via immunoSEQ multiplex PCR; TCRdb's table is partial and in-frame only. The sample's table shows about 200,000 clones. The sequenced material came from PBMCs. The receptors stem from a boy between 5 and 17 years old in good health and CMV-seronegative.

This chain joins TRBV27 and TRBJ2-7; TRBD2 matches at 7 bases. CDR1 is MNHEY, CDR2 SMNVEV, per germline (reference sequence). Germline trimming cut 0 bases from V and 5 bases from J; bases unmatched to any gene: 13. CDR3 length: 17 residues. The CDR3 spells CASSLSKTGEGTDEQYF. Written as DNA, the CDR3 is TGTGCCAGCAGTTTATCAAAAACTGGGGAGGGGACCGACGAGCAGTACTTC.

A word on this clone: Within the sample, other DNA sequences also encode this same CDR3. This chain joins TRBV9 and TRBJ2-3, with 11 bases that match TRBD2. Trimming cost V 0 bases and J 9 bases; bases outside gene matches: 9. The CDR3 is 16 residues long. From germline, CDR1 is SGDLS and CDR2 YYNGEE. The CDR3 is CASSVVVGASGGTQYF. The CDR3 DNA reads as TGTGCCAGCAGCGTAGTCGTGGGGGCTAGCGGGGGGACGCAGTATTTT. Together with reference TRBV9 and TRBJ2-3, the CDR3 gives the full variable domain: DSGVTQTPKHLITATGQRVTLRCSPRSGDLSVYWYQQSLDQGLQFLIQYYNGEERAKGNILERFSAQQFPDLHSELNLSSLELGDSALYFCASSVVVGASGGTQYFGPGTRLTVL.

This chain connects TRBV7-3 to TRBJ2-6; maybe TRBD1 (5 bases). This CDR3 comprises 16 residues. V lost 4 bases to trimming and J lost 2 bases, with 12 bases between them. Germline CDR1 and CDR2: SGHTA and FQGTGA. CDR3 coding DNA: TGTGCCAGCAGCTCTCAATGGACACCTGGGGCCAACGTCCTGACTTTC. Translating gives CASSSQWTPGANVLTF.

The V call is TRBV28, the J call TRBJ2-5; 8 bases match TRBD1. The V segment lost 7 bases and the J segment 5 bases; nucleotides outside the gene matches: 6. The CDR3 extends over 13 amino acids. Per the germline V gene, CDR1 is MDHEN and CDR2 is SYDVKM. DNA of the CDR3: TGTGCCAGCATTGCAGGGGGCTTTGAGACCCAGTACTTC. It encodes CASIAGGFETQYF.

In DNA form, the CDR3 reads TGTGCCAGCAGCGGAGGGACGGGGGGAAGCCAGCCCCAGCATTTT. This translates into CASSGGTGGSQPQHF. The chain combines TRBV6-1 with TRBJ1-5, with D perhaps matching TRBD1 (5 bases). The CDR3 spans 15 residues. Germline CDR1 and CDR2: MNHNS and SASEGT. The V end lost 6 bases, the J end lost 7 bases, and 19 bases lay between the germline ends.

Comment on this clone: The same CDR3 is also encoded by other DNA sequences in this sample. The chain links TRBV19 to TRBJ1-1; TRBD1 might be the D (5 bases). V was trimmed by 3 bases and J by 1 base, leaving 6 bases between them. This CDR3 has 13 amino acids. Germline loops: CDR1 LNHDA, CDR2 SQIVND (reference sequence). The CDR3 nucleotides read TGTGCCAGTAGTATCGGACAGAACACTGAAGCTTTCTTT. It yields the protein CASSIGQNTEAFF.

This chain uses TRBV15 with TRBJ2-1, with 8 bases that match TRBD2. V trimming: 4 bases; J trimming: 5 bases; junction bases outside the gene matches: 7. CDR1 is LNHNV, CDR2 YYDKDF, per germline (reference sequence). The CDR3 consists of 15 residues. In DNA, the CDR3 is TGTGCCACCAGCACCGATAGCGGGGCCGACAATGAGCAGTTCTTC. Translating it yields CATSTDSGADNEQFF.

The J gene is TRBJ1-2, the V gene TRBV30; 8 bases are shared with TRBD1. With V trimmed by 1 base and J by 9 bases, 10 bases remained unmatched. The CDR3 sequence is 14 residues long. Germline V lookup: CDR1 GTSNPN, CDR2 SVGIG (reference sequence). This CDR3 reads CAWSGLRTGFRYTF. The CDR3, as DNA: TGTGCCTGGAGTGGTTTGCGGACAGGGTTCCGCTACACCTTC.

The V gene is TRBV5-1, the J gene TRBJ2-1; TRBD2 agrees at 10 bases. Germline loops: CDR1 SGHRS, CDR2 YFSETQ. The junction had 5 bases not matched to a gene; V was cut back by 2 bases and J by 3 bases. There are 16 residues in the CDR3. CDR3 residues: CASSFIERGGYNEQFF. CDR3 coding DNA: TGCGCCAGCAGCTTTATAGAGCGGGGGGGCTACAATGAGCAGTTCTTC.

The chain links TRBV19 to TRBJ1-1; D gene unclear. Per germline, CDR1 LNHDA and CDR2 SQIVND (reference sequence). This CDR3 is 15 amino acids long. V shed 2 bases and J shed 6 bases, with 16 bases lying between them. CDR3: CASSISPGLKAEAFF. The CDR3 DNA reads TGTGCCAGTAGTATATCTCCGGGTCTCAAGGCTGAAGCTTTCTTT.

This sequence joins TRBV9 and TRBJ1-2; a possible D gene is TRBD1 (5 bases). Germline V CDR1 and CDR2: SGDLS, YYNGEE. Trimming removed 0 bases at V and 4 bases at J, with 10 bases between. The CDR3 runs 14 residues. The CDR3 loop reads CASSVVGAAYGYTF. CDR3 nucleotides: TGTGCCAGCAGCGTAGTTGGGGCGGCCTATGGCTACACCTTC.

CDR3 sequence (DNA): TGTGCCAGCAGCTTGGCACGAGGACAGTACTCCTACGAGCAGTACTTC. Amino acid sequence: CASSLARGQYSYEQYF. The gene calls are TRBV5-4 and TRBJ2-5, with TRBD1 as a possible D gene (6 bases). The DNA end favors TRBJ2-7, so the J call may be wrong. The V gene's germline CDR1 is SGHNT and CDR2 YYREEE (reference sequence). The CDR3 runs 16 residues.

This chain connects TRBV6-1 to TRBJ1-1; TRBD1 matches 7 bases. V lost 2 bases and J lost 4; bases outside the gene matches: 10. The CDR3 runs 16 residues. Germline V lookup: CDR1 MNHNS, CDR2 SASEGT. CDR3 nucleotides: TGTGCCAGCAGTGAAAAGGCAGGGGGATCAGGCACTGAAGCTTTCTTT. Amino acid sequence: CASSEKAGGSGTEAFF.

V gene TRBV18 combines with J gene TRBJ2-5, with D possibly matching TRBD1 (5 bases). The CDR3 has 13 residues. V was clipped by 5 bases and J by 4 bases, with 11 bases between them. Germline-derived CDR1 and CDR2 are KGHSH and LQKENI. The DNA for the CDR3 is TGTGCCAGCTCAATAAGACAGAGAGAGACCCAGTACTTC. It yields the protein CASSIRQRETQYF.

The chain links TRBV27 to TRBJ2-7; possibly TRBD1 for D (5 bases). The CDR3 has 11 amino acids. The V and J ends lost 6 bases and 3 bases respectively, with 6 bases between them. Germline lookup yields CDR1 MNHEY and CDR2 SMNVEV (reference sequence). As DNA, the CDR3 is TGTGCCAGCAGAAGGGGCTACGAGCAGTACTTC. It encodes CASRRGYEQYF.

CDR3 nucleotide sequence: TGTGCCTGGAGCGCGACAGTGAAGAAAGAGACCCAGTACTTC. This codes for CAWSATVKKETQYF. This chain uses TRBV30 with TRBJ2-5, with TRBD1 as a possible D gene (5 bases). Trimming removed 3 bases at V and 3 bases at J, with 14 bases between. The CDR3 consists of 14 residues. Per the germline V gene, CDR1 is GTSNPN and CDR2 is SVGIG (reference sequence).

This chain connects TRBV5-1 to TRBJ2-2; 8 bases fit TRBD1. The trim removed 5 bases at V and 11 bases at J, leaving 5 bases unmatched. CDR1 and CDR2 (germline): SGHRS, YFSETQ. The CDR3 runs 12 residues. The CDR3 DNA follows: TGCGCCAGCAGGTTTGACAGGGGAGAGCTGTTTTTT. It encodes CASRFDRGELFF. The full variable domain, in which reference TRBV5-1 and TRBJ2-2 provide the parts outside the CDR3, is KAGVTQTPRYLIKTRGQQVTLSCSPISGHRSVSWYQQTPGQGLQFLFEYFSETQRNKGNFPGRFSGRQFSNSRSEMNVSTLELGDSALYLCASRFDRGELFFGEGSRLTVL.

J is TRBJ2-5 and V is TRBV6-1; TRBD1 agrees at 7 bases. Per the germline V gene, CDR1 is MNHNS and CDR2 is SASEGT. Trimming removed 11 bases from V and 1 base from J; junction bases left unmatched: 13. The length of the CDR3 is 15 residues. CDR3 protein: CAAQRPGTAQETQYF. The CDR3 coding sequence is TGTGCCGCCCAAAGGCCCGGGACAGCCCAAGAGACCCAGTACTTC.

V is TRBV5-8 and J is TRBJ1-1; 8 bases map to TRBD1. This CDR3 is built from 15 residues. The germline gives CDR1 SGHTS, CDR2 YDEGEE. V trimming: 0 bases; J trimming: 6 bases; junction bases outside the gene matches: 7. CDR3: CASSLGQGTRAEAFF. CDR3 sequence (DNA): TGTGCCAGCAGCTTGGGACAGGGGACAAGGGCTGAAGCTTTCTTT.

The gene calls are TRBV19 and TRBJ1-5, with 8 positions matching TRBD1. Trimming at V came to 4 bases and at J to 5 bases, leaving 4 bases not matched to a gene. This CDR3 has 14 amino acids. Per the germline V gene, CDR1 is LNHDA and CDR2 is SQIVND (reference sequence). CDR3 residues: CASSTDRVDQPQHF. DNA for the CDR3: TGTGCCAGTAGTACGGACAGGGTAGATCAGCCCCAGCATTTT.